What follows is one T cell receptor beta chain and its context. The source of the sample is a study of technical replicates of blood from a handful of donors. In germline, CDR1 is SQVTM, CDR2 ANQGSEA. The CDR3 is 14 amino acids. The V end was cut by 3 bases, the J end by 4 bases, with 15 bases between. Some clones are missing from TCRdb's copy, which holds only in-frame ones; the method was immunoSEQ multiplex PCR. Seen here are approximately 87,000 clones, 85% to 95% observed once, and the top ten hold about 0.37%. This TCR came from a human donor in good health. The specimen sequenced was T cells isolated from PBMCs. V usage is TRBV29-1 and J usage is TRBJ1-1, with a weak D call TRBD1 (5 bases). CDR3 coding DNA: TGCAGCGTTGACCCTATGGGGACTGGCACTGAAGCTTTCTTT. Its translation is CSVDPMGTGTEAFF.